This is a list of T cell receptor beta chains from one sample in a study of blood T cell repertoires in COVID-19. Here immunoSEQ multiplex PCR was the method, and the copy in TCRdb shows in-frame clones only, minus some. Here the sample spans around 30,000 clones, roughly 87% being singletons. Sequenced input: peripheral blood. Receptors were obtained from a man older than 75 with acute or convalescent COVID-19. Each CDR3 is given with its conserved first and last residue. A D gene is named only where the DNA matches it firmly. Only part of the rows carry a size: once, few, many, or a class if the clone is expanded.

CDR3aa: CASSFGRTYEQYF
CDR3nt: TGTGCCAGCAGCTTCGGTAGGACTTACGAGCAGTACTTC
j_gene: TRBJ2-7
d_gene: -
v_gene: TRBV5-6
abundance: -

CDR3aa: CASSEARGGRGFF
CDR3nt: TGTGCCAGCAGTGAAGCACGCGGGGGCCGAGGGTTCTTC
j_gene: TRBJ2-1
d_gene: -
v_gene: TRBV6-1
abundance: -

CDR3aa: CASSSTGGFYNEQFF
CDR3nt: TGTGCCAGCAGCTCGACAGGGGGGTTTTACAATGAGCAGTTCTTC
j_gene: TRBJ2-1
d_gene: TRBD1
v_gene: TRBV5-5
abundance: -

CDR3aa: CASSRDFSYNEQFF
CDR3nt: TGCGCCAGCAGCCGGGACTTCTCCTACAATGAGCAGTTCTTC
j_gene: TRBJ2-1
d_gene: -
v_gene: TRBV5-1
abundance: -

CDR3aa: CASSRQGLNEQYF
CDR3nt: TGTGCCAGCTCACGCCAGGGGCTGAACGAGCAGTACTTC
j_gene: TRBJ2-7
d_gene: -
v_gene: TRBV18
abundance: -

CDR3aa: CASSLTGAGFEQYF
CDR3nt: TGTGCCAGCAGCCTGACAGGAGCAGGTTTCGAGCAGTACTTC
j_gene: TRBJ2-7
d_gene: -
v_gene: TRBV6-5
abundance: -

CDR3aa: CASSPRQGVSYEQYF
CDR3nt: TGTGCCAGCTCACCTAGACAGGGGGTCTCCTACGAGCAGTACTTC
j_gene: TRBJ2-7
d_gene: TRBD1
v_gene: TRBV18
abundance: once

CDR3aa: CASNQLAGSRDTQYF
CDR3nt: TGTGCCAGCAACCAACTAGCGGGTTCCAGGGATACGCAGTATTTT
j_gene: TRBJ2-3
d_gene: TRBD2
v_gene: TRBV6-5
abundance: -

CDR3aa: CATLTGQGYGYTF
CDR3nt: TGTGCCACCCTAACAGGACAGGGGTATGGCTACACCTTC
j_gene: TRBJ1-2
d_gene: TRBD1
v_gene: TRBV2
abundance: -

CDR3aa: CASSPGLGGRNQPQHF
CDR3nt: TGTGCCAGCAGCCCGGGCCTGGGAGGGCGCAATCAGCCCCAGCATTTT
j_gene: TRBJ1-5
d_gene: -
v_gene: TRBV7-2
abundance: medium-sized

CDR3aa: CASSSIGQGRPREQYF
CDR3nt: TGTGCCAGCAGCTCCATCGGACAGGGAAGGCCCCGCGAGCAGTACTTC
j_gene: TRBJ2-7
d_gene: TRBD1
v_gene: TRBV7-2
abundance: -

CDR3aa: CASSPIKGAGAFF
CDR3nt: TGTGCCAGCAGCCCGATTAAGGGGGCGGGGGCTTTCTTT
j_gene: TRBJ1-1
d_gene: TRBD1
v_gene: TRBV3-1/TRBV3-2
abundance: -

CDR3aa: CASSQDRLEQFF
CDR3nt: TGTGCCAGCAGCCAAGACAGATTAGAGCAGTTCTTC
j_gene: TRBJ2-1
d_gene: -
v_gene: TRBV3-1/TRBV3-2
abundance: -

CDR3aa: CASSLDRITYEQYF
CDR3nt: TGCGCCAGCAGCTTGGACAGGATAACCTACGAGCAGTACTTC
j_gene: TRBJ2-7
d_gene: -
v_gene: TRBV5-1
abundance: -

CDR3aa: CAWSVGGRTQPQHF
CDR3nt: TGTGCCTGGAGTGTGGGGGGTCGAACACAGCCCCAGCATTTT
j_gene: TRBJ1-5
d_gene: -
v_gene: TRBV30
abundance: -

CDR3aa: CASSPNRVGNQPQHF
CDR3nt: TGTGCCAGCAGTCCCAATCGTGTCGGTAATCAGCCCCAGCATTTT
j_gene: TRBJ1-5
d_gene: -
v_gene: TRBV27
abundance: -

CDR3aa: CASRTSWQDTYGYTF
CDR3nt: TGTGCCAGTAGGACCTCTTGGCAGGACACCTATGGCTACACCTTC
j_gene: TRBJ1-2
d_gene: -
v_gene: TRBV19
abundance: -

CDR3aa: CASSTGRRETQYF
CDR3nt: TGTGCCAGTAGTACGGGGAGGCGGGAGACCCAGTACTTC
j_gene: TRBJ2-5
d_gene: -
v_gene: TRBV19
abundance: -

CDR3aa: CAISDARGVTGELFF
CDR3nt: TGTGCCATCAGTGACGCGCGGGGGGTTACCGGGGAGCTGTTTTTT
j_gene: TRBJ2-2
d_gene: TRBD2
v_gene: TRBV10-3
abundance: -

CDR3aa: CASSEPGQGNYGYTF
CDR3nt: TGTGCCAGCAGTGAACCGGGACAGGGGAACTATGGCTACACCTTC
j_gene: TRBJ1-2
d_gene: TRBD1
v_gene: TRBV28
abundance: -

CDR3aa: CASSLGHPISTDTQYF
CDR3nt: TGCGCCAGCAGCTTGGGACACCCGATAAGCACAGATACGCAGTATTTT
j_gene: TRBJ2-3
d_gene: -
v_gene: TRBV5-1
abundance: -

CDR3aa: CASSQSRAPRGELFF
CDR3nt: TGTGCCAGCAGCCAATCCAGGGCCCCCCGCGGGGAGCTGTTTTTT
j_gene: TRBJ2-2
d_gene: -
v_gene: TRBV3-1/TRBV3-2
abundance: -

CDR3aa: CASSDQQGWQYF
CDR3nt: TGTGCCAGCAGTGACCAACAGGGGTGGCAGTACTTC
j_gene: TRBJ2-7
d_gene: TRBD1
v_gene: TRBV6-1
abundance: -

CDR3aa: CAWGGFGNEQFF
CDR3nt: TGTGCCTGGGGGGGGTTCGGCAATGAGCAGTTCTTC
j_gene: TRBJ2-1
d_gene: -
v_gene: TRBV21-1
abundance: -

CDR3aa: CASTGGNQPQHF
CDR3nt: TGTGCCAGCACAGGGGGCAATCAGCCCCAGCATTTT
j_gene: TRBJ1-5
d_gene: -
v_gene: TRBV2
abundance: -

CDR3aa: CASSLDSVETQYF
CDR3nt: TGTGCCAGCAGCCTTGACTCTGTAGAGACCCAGTACTTC
j_gene: TRBJ2-5
d_gene: -
v_gene: TRBV9
abundance: -

CDR3aa: CASSPGGMDYNEQFF
CDR3nt: TGTGCCAGCAGTCCGGGGGGTATGGACTATAATGAGCAGTTCTTC
j_gene: TRBJ2-1
d_gene: TRBD2
v_gene: TRBV7-9
abundance: -

CDR3aa: CASSLALAGASTDTQYF
CDR3nt: TGTGCCAGCAGCTTAGCGTTGGCGGGGGCTAGCACAGATACGCAGTATTTT
j_gene: TRBJ2-3
d_gene: -
v_gene: TRBV7-8
abundance: -

CDR3aa: CASSLVGSGSTDTQYF
CDR3nt: TGCGCCAGCAGCTTGGTTGGTAGCGGAAGCACAGATACGCAGTATTTT
j_gene: TRBJ2-3
d_gene: -
v_gene: TRBV5-1
abundance: -

CDR3aa: CASSVGGVSTDTQYF
CDR3nt: TGTGCCAGCAGCGTAGGCGGAGTTAGCACAGATACGCAGTATTTT
j_gene: TRBJ2-3
d_gene: -
v_gene: TRBV9
abundance: -

CDR3aa: CASSPGRAGANVLTF
CDR3nt: TGTGCCAGCAGCCCAGGTAGAGCTGGGGCCAACGTCCTGACTTTC
j_gene: TRBJ2-6
d_gene: -
v_gene: TRBV11-3
abundance: -

CDR3aa: CASSLWGEVQPQHF
CDR3nt: TGTGCCAGCAGCTTGTGGGGAGAGGTTCAGCCCCAGCATTTT
j_gene: TRBJ1-5
d_gene: -
v_gene: TRBV5-5
abundance: few

CDR3aa: CASTDTPGTEAFF
CDR3nt: TGTGCCAGCACAGACACCCCGGGGACTGAAGCTTTCTTT
j_gene: TRBJ1-1
d_gene: -
v_gene: TRBV10-3
abundance: -

CDR3aa: CASSFTGVGMEKLFF
CDR3nt: TGCGCCAGCAGCTTTACCGGGGTCGGAATGGAAAAACTGTTTTTT
j_gene: TRBJ1-4
d_gene: -
v_gene: TRBV5-1
abundance: few

CDR3aa: CASGRSSGNTIYF
CDR3nt: TGTGCCAGTGGTCGGAGCTCTGGAAACACCATATATTTT
j_gene: TRBJ1-3
d_gene: -
v_gene: TRBV6-5
abundance: -

CDR3aa: CASSDGQNQPQHF
CDR3nt: TGTGCCAGCAGCGATGGACAGAATCAGCCCCAGCATTTT
j_gene: TRBJ1-5
d_gene: -
v_gene: TRBV7-6
abundance: -

CDR3aa: CASSLAGSEQFF
CDR3nt: TGCGCCAGCAGCCTCGCGGGCTCTGAGCAGTTCTTC
j_gene: TRBJ2-1
d_gene: -
v_gene: TRBV4-1
abundance: -

CDR3aa: CASSLNQGNTEAFF
CDR3nt: TGCGCCAGCAGCTTGAACCAGGGGAACACTGAAGCTTTCTTT
j_gene: TRBJ1-1
d_gene: -
v_gene: TRBV5-1
abundance: once

CDR3aa: CASSFAGGSPLHF
CDR3nt: TGTGCCAGCAGCTTCGCAGGGGGTTCACCCCTCCACTTT
j_gene: TRBJ1-6
d_gene: TRBD1
v_gene: TRBV11-2
abundance: -

CDR3aa: CASSQIQGGQPQHF
CDR3nt: TGTGCCAGCAGCCAAATTCAGGGAGGTCAGCCCCAGCATTTT
j_gene: TRBJ1-5
d_gene: -
v_gene: TRBV3-1/TRBV3-2
abundance: -

CDR3aa: CASSPTQGRTEAFF
CDR3nt: TGTGCCAGCAGTCCGACACAGGGGAGGACTGAAGCTTTCTTT
j_gene: TRBJ1-1
d_gene: TRBD1
v_gene: TRBV28
abundance: -

CDR3aa: CAWIGGTAQETQYF
CDR3nt: TGTGCCTGGATCGGCGGGACAGCCCAAGAGACCCAGTACTTC
j_gene: TRBJ2-5
d_gene: -
v_gene: TRBV30
abundance: -

CDR3aa: CASTLTGERLFF
CDR3nt: TGTGCCAGCACCCTGACAGGGGAGAGGCTGTTCTTC
j_gene: TRBJ2-1
d_gene: TRBD1
v_gene: TRBV2
abundance: few

CDR3aa: CASRLRDSNQPQHF
CDR3nt: TGTGCCAGTAGACTCAGGGATAGCAATCAGCCCCAGCATTTT
j_gene: TRBJ1-5
d_gene: -
v_gene: TRBV19
abundance: -

CDR3aa: CASSEQAGGKETQYF
CDR3nt: TGTGCCAGCAGTGAACAAGCGGGGGGGAAGGAGACCCAGTACTTC
j_gene: TRBJ2-5
d_gene: TRBD2
v_gene: TRBV2
abundance: -

CDR3aa: CASSPRRPRGETQYF
CDR3nt: TGTGCCAGCAGCCCCCGGCGACCCCGGGGAGAGACCCAGTACTTC
j_gene: TRBJ2-5
d_gene: -
v_gene: TRBV11-2
abundance: -

CDR3aa: CAWSVGGPTYEQYF
CDR3nt: TGTGCCTGGAGTGTAGGGGGCCCCACCTACGAGCAGTACTTC
j_gene: TRBJ2-7
d_gene: TRBD1
v_gene: TRBV30
abundance: -

CDR3aa: CASSVAGGYNEQFF
CDR3nt: TGTGCCAGCAGTGTAGCGGGGGGCTACAATGAGCAGTTCTTC
j_gene: TRBJ2-1
d_gene: TRBD2
v_gene: TRBV2
abundance: -

CDR3aa: CASSPPLGANSPLHF
CDR3nt: TGTGCCAGCAGTCCGCCCCTAGGGGCTAATTCACCCCTCCACTTT
j_gene: TRBJ1-6
d_gene: -
v_gene: TRBV28
abundance: -

CDR3aa: CASSLGVTNYEQYF
CDR3nt: TGTGCCAGCAGCTTAGGGGTGACTAACTACGAGCAGTACTTC
j_gene: TRBJ2-7
d_gene: -
v_gene: TRBV7-8
abundance: -

CDR3aa: CATSDLWAGDYGYTF
CDR3nt: TGTGCCACCAGTGATTTGTGGGCAGGGGACTATGGCTACACCTTC
j_gene: TRBJ1-2
d_gene: -
v_gene: TRBV24-1
abundance: -

CDR3aa: CATGQGAREKLFF
CDR3nt: TGTGCCACCGGACAGGGGGCGCGTGAAAAACTGTTTTTT
j_gene: TRBJ1-4
d_gene: TRBD1
v_gene: TRBV19
abundance: -